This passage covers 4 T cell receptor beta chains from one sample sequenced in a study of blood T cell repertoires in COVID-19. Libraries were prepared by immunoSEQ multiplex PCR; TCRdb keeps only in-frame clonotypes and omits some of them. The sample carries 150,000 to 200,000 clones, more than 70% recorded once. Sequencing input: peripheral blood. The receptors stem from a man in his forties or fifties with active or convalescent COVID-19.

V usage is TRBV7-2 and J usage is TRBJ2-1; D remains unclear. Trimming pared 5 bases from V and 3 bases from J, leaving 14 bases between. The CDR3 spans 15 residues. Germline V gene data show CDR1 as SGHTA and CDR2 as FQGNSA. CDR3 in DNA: TGTGCCAGCAGCAGCCCGAGCCAGGTCTACAATGAGCAGTTCTTC. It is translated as CASSSPSQVYNEQFF.

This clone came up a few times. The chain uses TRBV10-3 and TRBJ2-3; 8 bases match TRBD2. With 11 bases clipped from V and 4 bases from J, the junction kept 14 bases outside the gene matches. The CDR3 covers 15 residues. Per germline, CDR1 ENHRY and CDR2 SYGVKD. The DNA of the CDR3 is TGTGCCGCAGCCCAAGCGGGGGCCCTCGCAGATACGCAGTATTTT. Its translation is CAAAQAGALADTQYF.

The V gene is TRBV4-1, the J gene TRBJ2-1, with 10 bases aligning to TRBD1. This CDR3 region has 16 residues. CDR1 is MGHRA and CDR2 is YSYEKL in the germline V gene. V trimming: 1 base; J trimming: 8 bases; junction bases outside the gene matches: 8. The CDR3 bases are TGCGCCAGCAGCCAAGTGGTGACAGGGGGCACTTATGAGCAGTTCTTC. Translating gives CASSQVVTGGTYEQFF.

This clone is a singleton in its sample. In DNA, the CDR3 is TGTGCCACCAGCACCTACCCGGGCAGGAAGCGGGCTGAAGCTTTCTTT. Its translation: CATSTYPGRKRAEAFF. V is TRBV15 and J is TRBJ1-1, with no clear D. Trimming stripped 4 bases from V and 6 bases from J, with 21 bases between. Per germline, CDR1 LNHNV and CDR2 YYDKDF (reference sequence). The CDR3 totals 16 residues. Complete variable domain (other parts from reference TRBV15 and TRBJ1-1): DAMVIQNPRYQVTQFGKPVTLSCSQTLNHNVMYWYQQKSSQAPKLLFHYYDKDFNNEADTPDNFQSRRPNTSFCFLDIRSPGLGDTAMYLCATSTYPGRKRAEAFFGQGTRLTVV.